The 19 T cell receptor beta chains presented below share a single source sample, sequenced in a study of OX40 agonist ivuxolimab in advanced cancers. The method was immunoSEQ multiplex PCR; TCRdb's version includes in-frame clones alone and lacks a portion of them. The data contain 85,000 to 130,000 clones, roughly nine tenths of them singletons. Specimen: CD4+ or CD8+ T cells sorted from blood, collected in a trial of the OX40 agonist ivuxolimab. All receptors derive from an adult with an advanced solid tumor such as melanoma, head and neck, liver or kidney cancer.

This clone was picked up one time. The chain couples TRBV19 to TRBJ2-1; tentative D call: TRBD1 (5 bases). Germline V gene data show CDR1 as LNHDA and CDR2 as SQIVND (reference sequence). V was pared by 5 bases and J by 8 bases, with 13 bases between. The CDR3 has 13 residues. The CDR3, as DNA: TGTGCCAGTAGTGCTAGACAGTCGGATGAGCAGTTCTTC. Amino acid sequence: CASSARQSDEQFF.

J is TRBJ2-2 and V is TRBV7-8, with TRBD2 matching 11 bases. CDR1 is SGHVS, CDR2 FQNEAQ, per germline. The trim removed 4 bases at V and 5 bases at J, leaving 9 bases unmatched. CDR3 length: 17 residues. The CDR3 nucleotides read TGTGCCAGCAGCTCCCAGGTAGCGGGAGGGCCAACCGGGGAGCTGTTTTTT. It codes for CASSSQVAGGPTGELFF. Drawing the rest from reference TRBV7-8 and TRBJ2-2, the complete variable domain is GAGVSQSPRYKVAKRGQDVALRCDPISGHVSLFWYQQALGQGPEFLTYFQNEAQLDKSGLPSDRFFAERPEGSVSTLKIQRTQQEDSAVYLCASSSQVAGGPTGELFFGEGSRLTVL.

V usage is TRBV5-4 and J usage is TRBJ2-1; no clear D. The CDR3 contains 13 residues. CDR1 is SGHNT, CDR2 YYREEE, per germline (reference sequence). Trimming took off 1 base at V and 6 bases at J, with 8 bases between the two ends. The CDR3 reads CASSLFPGNEQFF. The CDR3 DNA follows: TGTGCCAGCAGCTTGTTCCCGGGCAATGAGCAGTTCTTC.

The chain has TRBV2 and TRBJ2-7; 10 bases line up with TRBD1. Germline V gene data show CDR1 as SNHLY and CDR2 as FYNNEI. CDR3 length: 15 residues. The junction had 7 bases not matched to a gene; V was cut back by 7 bases and J by 1 base. CDR3: CASKLGQGGSYEQYF. In DNA form, the CDR3 reads TGTGCCAGCAAATTAGGACAGGGGGGATCCTACGAGCAGTACTTC.

This rearrangement joins TRBV5-4 to TRBJ2-2; 12 positions match TRBD2. CDR1 and CDR2 from the germline V gene are SGHNT and YYREEE (reference sequence). J was trimmed by 0 bases and V by 4 bases; bases with no gene match: 4. The length of the CDR3 is 17 residues. CDR3 bases: TGTGCCAGCAGCAAGGGACTAGCGGGCCCGAACACCGGGGAGCTGTTTTTT. It codes for CASSKGLAGPNTGELFF.

The chain is built from TRBV27 and TRBJ2-1; TRBD2 matches 14 bases. This CDR3 has 15 residues. Germline V gene lookup returns CDR1 MNHEY and CDR2 SMNVEV (reference sequence). The V segment lost 6 bases and the J segment 7 bases; nucleotides outside the gene matches: 5. CDR3 sequence: CASSWTSGRHNEQFF. CDR3 nucleotides: TGTGCCAGCAGCTGGACTAGCGGGAGGCATAATGAGCAGTTCTTC.

The chain couples TRBV7-2 to TRBJ2-1; 10 nucleotides match TRBD1. The ends lost 1 base at V and 8 bases at J; junction bases unmatched: 14. This CDR3 is 18 amino acids long. CDR1 and CDR2 (germline): SGHTA, FQGNSA. The CDR3 loop reads CASSLERDRGRIQYEQFF. CDR3 nucleotide sequence: TGTGCCAGCAGCTTAGAGAGGGACAGGGGAAGAATCCAATATGAGCAGTTCTTC. Drawing the rest from reference TRBV7-2 and TRBJ2-1, the complete variable domain is GAGVSQSPSNKVTEKGKDVELRCDPISGHTALYWYRQSLGQGLEFLIYFQGNSAPDKSGLPSDRFSAERTGGSVSTLTIQRTQQEDSAVYLCASSLERDRGRIQYEQFFGPGTRLTVL.

The chain couples TRBV6-5 to TRBJ2-7; TRBD2 aligns across 9 bases. Germline CDR1 MNHEY, CDR2 SVGAGI. This CDR3 contains 15 residues. The trim removed 6 bases at V and 2 bases at J, leaving 8 bases unmatched. The CDR3 DNA reads TGTGCCAGCAGATATCAGCGGGAGGCCACCTACGAGCAGTACTTC. Its translation: CASRYQREATYEQYF.

With respect to this clone: A read error may produce the germline difference seen at one junction end. This chain connects TRBV11-2 to TRBJ2-7; possibly TRBD1 for D (7 bases). The CDR3 sequence is 13 residues long. Germline CDR1 is SGHAT and CDR2 is FQNNGV. The CDR3 sequence: CASSFSSGGTVQF. The DNA for the CDR3 is TGTGCCAGCAGCTTTTCCTCGGGCGGGACAGTACAATTC.

The chain links TRBV7-2 to TRBJ1-2, with 7 bases lining up with TRBD1. Trimming took 2 bases from V and 6 from J; bases not matched to a gene: 9. Germline values: CDR1 SGHTA, CDR2 FQGNSA. The CDR3 spans 15 residues. In DNA form, the CDR3 reads TGTGCCAGCAGCTTAAGGGGGCTGAGGTTCGATGGCTACACCTTC. Translation gives CASSLRGLRFDGYTF.

The rearrangement uses TRBV2 and TRBJ1-2, with D possibly TRBD1 on 5 matching bases. The germline CDR1 and CDR2 sequences are SNHLY and FYNNEI. The ends were cut back, 6 bases at V and 4 bases at J, with 15 bases in the middle. This CDR3 comprises 14 residues. CDR3 coding DNA: TGTGCCAGCAGACGGGACGACTCCCGCTATGGCTACACCTTC. This encodes CASRRDDSRYGYTF. Complete variable domain (other parts from reference TRBV2 and TRBJ1-2): EPEVTQTPSHQVTQMGQEVILRCVPISNHLYFYWYRQILGQKVEFLVSFYNNEISEKSEIFDDQFSVERPDGSNFTLKIRSTKLEDSAMYFCASRRDDSRYGYTFGSGTRLTVV.

The rearrangement links TRBV6-5 to TRBJ2-7; D is uncertain. In germline, CDR1 is MNHEY, CDR2 SVGAGI. This CDR3 has 16 residues. Trimming shortened V by 3 bases and J by 0 bases, and 15 bases separated the two germline ends. The CDR3 is CASSYGPAVRSYEQYF. The CDR3 nucleotides read TGTGCCAGCAGTTATGGGCCCGCAGTACGCTCCTACGAGCAGTACTTC.

The chain uses TRBV9 and TRBJ2-2; D remains unclear. Germline loops: CDR1 SGDLS, CDR2 YYNGEE. This CDR3 has 15 amino acids. V lost 4 bases and J lost 1, with 11 bases in between. CDR3 DNA sequence: TGTGCCAGCAGCCCCCCGCTCCGGAACACCGGGGAGCTGTTTTTT. It translates to CASSPPLRNTGELFF.

The chain links TRBV11-2 to TRBJ2-3; 7 bases are a match to TRBD2. The V and J ends lost 5 bases and 4 bases, in that order; junction bases with no gene match: 9. The CDR3 has 15 amino acids. The germline gives CDR1 SGHAT, CDR2 FQNNGV. The CDR3 nucleotides read TGTGCCAGCAGCCGTAGACTAGCAGTCCCAGATACGCAGTATTTT. Translating it yields CASSRRLAVPDTQYF.

The V and J genes are TRBV14 and TRBJ1-4; no reliable D call. Looked up from germline, CDR1 is SGHDN and CDR2 is FVKESK. Trimming took off 1 base at V and 5 bases at J, with 14 bases between the two ends. CDR3 size: 16 residues. The CDR3 region has the DNA TGTGCCAGCAGCCAAGGTGTGACCCGGCCAAATGAAAAACTGTTTTTT. Residues: CASSQGVTRPNEKLFF.

The gene calls are TRBV2 and TRBJ2-5, with 9 nucleotides matching TRBD1. This CDR3 spans 13 amino acids. Germline loops: CDR1 SNHLY, CDR2 FYNNEI. Losses at the gene ends were 8 bases for V and 5 bases for J; bases not matched to a gene: 6. The DNA of the CDR3 is TGTGCCAGCCTTACAGGGGGCCGTGAGACCCAGTACTTC. It specifies CASLTGGRETQYF.

V and J are TRBV6-5 and TRBJ2-1; TRBD2 matches 11 bases. CDR1 MNHEY and CDR2 SVGAGI come from the germline V gene. The CDR3 is 14 residues long. J was trimmed by 10 bases and V by 6 bases; bases with no gene match: 8. DNA of the CDR3: TGTGCCAGCAGAGGACGGACTAGCGGGTCCGAGCAGTTCTTC. Its translation: CASRGRTSGSEQFF.

This chain links TRBV7-9 with TRBJ2-5, with no clear D. Germline V lookup: CDR1 SEHNR, CDR2 FQNEAQ (reference sequence). The CDR3 has 12 residues. V lost 11 bases to trimming and J lost 4 bases, with 14 bases between them. The CDR3 DNA is TGTGCCGGTGCCCCCCTCGCAGAGACCCAGTACTTC. Translated: CAGAPLAETQYF.

This chain links TRBV30 with TRBJ2-7; maybe TRBD1 (6 bases). CDR3 length: 12 amino acids. V lost 0 bases to trimming and J lost 3 bases, with 6 bases between them. Germline V gene data show CDR1 as GTSNPN and CDR2 as SVGIG (reference sequence). CDR3 protein: CAWSVQGYEQYF. The CDR3 DNA reads TGTGCCTGGAGTGTACAGGGCTACGAGCAGTACTTC.